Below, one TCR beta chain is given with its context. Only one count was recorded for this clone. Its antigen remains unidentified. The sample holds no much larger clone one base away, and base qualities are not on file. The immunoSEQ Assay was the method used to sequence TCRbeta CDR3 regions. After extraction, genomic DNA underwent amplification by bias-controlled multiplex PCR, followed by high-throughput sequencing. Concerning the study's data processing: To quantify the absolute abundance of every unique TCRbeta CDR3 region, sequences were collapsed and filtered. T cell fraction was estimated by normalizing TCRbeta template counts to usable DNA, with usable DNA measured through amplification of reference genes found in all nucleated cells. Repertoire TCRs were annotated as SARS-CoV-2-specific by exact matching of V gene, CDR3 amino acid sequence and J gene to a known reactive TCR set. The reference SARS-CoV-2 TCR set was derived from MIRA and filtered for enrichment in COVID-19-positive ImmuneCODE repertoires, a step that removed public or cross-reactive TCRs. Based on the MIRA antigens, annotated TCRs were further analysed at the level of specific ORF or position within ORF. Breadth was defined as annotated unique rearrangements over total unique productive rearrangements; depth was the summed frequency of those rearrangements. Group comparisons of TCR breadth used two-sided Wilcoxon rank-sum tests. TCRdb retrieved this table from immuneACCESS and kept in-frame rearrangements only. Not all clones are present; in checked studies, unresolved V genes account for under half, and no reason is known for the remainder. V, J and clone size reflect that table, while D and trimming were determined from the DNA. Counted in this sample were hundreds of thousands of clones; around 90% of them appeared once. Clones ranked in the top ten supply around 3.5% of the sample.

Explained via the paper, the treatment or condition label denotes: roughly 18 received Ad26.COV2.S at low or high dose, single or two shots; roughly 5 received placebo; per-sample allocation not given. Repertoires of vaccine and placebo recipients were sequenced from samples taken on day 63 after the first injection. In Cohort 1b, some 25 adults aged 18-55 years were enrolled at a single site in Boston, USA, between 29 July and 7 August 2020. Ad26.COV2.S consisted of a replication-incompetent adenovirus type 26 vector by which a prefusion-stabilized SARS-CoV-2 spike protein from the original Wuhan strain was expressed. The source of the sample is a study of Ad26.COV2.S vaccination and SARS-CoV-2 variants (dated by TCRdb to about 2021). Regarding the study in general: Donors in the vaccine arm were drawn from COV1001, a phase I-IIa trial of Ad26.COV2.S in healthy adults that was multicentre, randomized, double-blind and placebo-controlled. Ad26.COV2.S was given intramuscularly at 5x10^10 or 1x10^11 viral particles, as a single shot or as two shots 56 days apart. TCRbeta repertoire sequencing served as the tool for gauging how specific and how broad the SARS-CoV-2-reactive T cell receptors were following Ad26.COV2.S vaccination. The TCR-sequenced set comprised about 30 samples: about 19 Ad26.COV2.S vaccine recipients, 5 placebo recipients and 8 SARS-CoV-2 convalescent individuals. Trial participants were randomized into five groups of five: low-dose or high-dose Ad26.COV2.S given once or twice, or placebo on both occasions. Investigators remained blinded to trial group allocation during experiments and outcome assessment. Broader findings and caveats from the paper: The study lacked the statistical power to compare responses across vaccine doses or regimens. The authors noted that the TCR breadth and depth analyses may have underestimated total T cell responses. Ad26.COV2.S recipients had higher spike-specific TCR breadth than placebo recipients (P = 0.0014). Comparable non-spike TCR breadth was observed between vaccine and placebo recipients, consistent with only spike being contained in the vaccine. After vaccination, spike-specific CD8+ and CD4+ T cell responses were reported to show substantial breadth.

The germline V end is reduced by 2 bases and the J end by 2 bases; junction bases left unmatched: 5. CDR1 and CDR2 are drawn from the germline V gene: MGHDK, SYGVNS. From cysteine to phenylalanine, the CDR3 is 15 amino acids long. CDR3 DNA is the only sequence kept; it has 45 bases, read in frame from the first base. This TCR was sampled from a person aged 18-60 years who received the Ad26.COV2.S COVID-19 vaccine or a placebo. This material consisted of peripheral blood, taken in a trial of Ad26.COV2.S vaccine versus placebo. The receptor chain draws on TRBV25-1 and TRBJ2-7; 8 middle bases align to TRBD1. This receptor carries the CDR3 CASSEPTTGAYEQYF. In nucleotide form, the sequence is TGTGCCAGCAGTGAACCGACGACAGGGGCCTACGAGCAGTACTTC.